Listed here is a single T cell receptor (beta chain). The data belong to a study of blood T cell repertoires in COVID-19. Study overall: Samples came from the United States, Italy and Spain, spanning acute and convalescent COVID-19.

The CDR3 spans 13 residues. V lost 5 bases, J lost 9 bases, and 3 bases stayed unmatched. TCRdb keeps only in-frame clones here, not all; method: immunoSEQ multiplex PCR. This sample has 150,000 to 250,000 clones, with around 75% found just once. The receptor comes from a woman in her thirties or forties with COVID-19, enrolled during active disease. The rearrangement uses TRBV12-3 or TRBV12-4 and TRBJ1-6, with 8 bases matching TRBD1. The sample taken for sequencing was peripheral blood. CDR3 DNA: TGTGCCAGCAGTGACAGGGGAATTTCACCCCTCCACTTT. The encoded protein is CASSDRGISPLHF.